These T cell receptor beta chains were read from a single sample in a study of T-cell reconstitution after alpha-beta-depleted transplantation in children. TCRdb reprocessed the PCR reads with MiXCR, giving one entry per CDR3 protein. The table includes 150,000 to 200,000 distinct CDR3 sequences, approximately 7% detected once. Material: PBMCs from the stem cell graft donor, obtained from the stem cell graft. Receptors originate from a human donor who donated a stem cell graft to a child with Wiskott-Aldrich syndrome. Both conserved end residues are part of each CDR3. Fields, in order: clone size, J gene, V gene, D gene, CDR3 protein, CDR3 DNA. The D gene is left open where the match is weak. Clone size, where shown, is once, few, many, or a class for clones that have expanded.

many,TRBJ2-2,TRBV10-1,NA,CASRPALHGGELFF,TGCGCCAGCAGGCCCGCTCTACACGGCGGGGAGCTGTTTTTT
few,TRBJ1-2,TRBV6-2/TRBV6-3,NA,CASSYQATSHGYTF,TGTGCCAGCAGTTACCAGGCCACAAGCCATGGCTACACCTTC
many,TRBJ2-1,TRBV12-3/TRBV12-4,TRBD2,CASSRGLAVEQFF,TGTGCCAGCAGCCGGGGACTAGCAGTTGAGCAGTTCTTC
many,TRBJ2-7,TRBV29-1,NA,CSGISSRGARNEQYF,TGCAGCGGTATCTCGTCCAGGGGAGCCAGAAACGAGCAGTACTTC
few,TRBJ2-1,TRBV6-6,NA,CASSSLANEQFF,TGTGCCAGCAGCAGTCTAGCGAATGAGCAGTTCTTC
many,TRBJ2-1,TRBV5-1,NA,CASSLADGFRGNEQFF,TGCGCCAGCAGCTTGGCAGACGGGTTCAGGGGCAATGAGCAGTTCTTC
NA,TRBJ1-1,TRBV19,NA,CASSINQPGEAFF,TGTGCCAGTAGTATAAACCAGCCAGGGGAAGCTTTCTTT
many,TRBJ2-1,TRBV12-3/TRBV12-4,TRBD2,CATSAGTSGSNEQFF,TGTGCCACCTCCGCCGGGACTAGCGGGAGCAATGAGCAGTTCTTC
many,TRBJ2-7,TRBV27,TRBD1,CASSPQPGQGPFYEQYF,TGTGCCAGCAGTCCACAACCGGGACAGGGTCCATTCTACGAGCAGTACTTC
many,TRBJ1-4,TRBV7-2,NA,CASSLVTTAINEKLFF,TGTGCCAGCAGCTTAGTAACGACAGCTATCAATGAAAAACTGTTTTTT
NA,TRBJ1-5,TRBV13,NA,CASSLRQTKDQPQHF,TGTGCCAGCAGCTTACGACAGACAAAAGATCAGCCCCAGCATTTT
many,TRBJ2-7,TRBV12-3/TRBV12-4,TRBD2,CASSPRGVTNEQYF,TGTGCCAGCAGTCCTCGGGGGGTAACGAACGAGCAGTACTTC
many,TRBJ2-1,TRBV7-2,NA,CASSFRGGRNEQFF,TGTGCCAGCAGCTTTAGAGGGGGGCGGAATGAGCAGTTCTTC
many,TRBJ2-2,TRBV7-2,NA,CASSLAAGHAKNTGELFF,TGTGCCAGCAGCTTAGCCGCAGGGCACGCAAAGAACACCGGGGAGCTGTTTTTT
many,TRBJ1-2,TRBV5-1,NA,CASSSGGVNGYTF,TGCGCCAGCAGCTCAGGTGGAGTTAATGGCTACACCTTC
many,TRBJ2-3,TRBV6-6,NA,CASSYSQWEAQYF,TGTGCCAGCAGTTACTCCCAGTGGGAAGCGCAGTATTTT
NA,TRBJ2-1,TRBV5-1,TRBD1,CASFARDRGHNEQFF,TGCGCCAGCTTTGCTAGGGACAGGGGGCACAATGAGCAGTTCTTC
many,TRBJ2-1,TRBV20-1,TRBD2,CSARLAGGTNEQFF,TGCAGTGCTAGACTAGCGGGGGGGACCAATGAGCAGTTCTTC
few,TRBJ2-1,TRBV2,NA,CASSPGTNNEQFF,TGTGCCAGCAGCCCCGGGACCAACAATGAGCAGTTCTTC
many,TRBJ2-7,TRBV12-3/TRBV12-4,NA,CASSLRHRVGSYEQYF,TGTGCCAGCAGTTTGCGGCACAGGGTTGGGTCTTACGAGCAGTACTTC
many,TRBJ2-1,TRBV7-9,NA,CASSFSNEQFF,TGTGCCAGCAGCTTTTCCAATGAGCAGTTCTTC
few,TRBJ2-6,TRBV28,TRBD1,CASRGRGMSGANVLTF,TGTGCCAGCAGGGGCAGGGGGATGTCTGGGGCCAACGTCCTGACTTTC
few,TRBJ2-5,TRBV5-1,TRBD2,CASSGGAGGETQYF,TGCGCCAGCAGCGGCGGAGCGGGGGGAGAGACCCAGTACTTC
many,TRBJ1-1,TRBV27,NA,CASSLSRNTEAFF,TGTGCCAGCAGTTTATCCAGGAACACTGAAGCTTTCTTT
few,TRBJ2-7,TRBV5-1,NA,CASRRGRDSYEQYF,TGCGCCAGCAGGAGGGGCCGGGACTCCTACGAGCAGTACTTC
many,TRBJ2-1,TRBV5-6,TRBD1,CASSLAPGQGVTAGFF,TGTGCCAGCAGCTTGGCCCCGGGACAGGGGGTTACGGCTGGGTTCTTC
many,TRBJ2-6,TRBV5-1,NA,CASSWASSSGANVLTF,TGCGCCAGCAGCTGGGCGTCCTCCTCTGGGGCCAACGTCCTGACTTTC
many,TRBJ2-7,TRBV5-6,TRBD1,CASSYRDSPYEQYF,TGTGCCAGCAGCTACCGGGACAGCCCCTACGAGCAGTACTTC
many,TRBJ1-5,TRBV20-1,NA,CSASGGPLRPQHF,TGCAGTGCTAGTGGAGGTCCGCTTCGGCCCCAGCATTTT
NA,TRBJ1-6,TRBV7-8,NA,CASSPTNPNSPLHF,TGTGCCAGCAGCCCTACTAACCCTAATTCACCCCTCCACTTT
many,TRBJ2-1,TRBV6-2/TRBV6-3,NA,CASSYSVGEQFF,TGTGCCAGCAGTTACTCGGTTGGTGAGCAGTTCTTC
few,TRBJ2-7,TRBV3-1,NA,CASSQRPGPSYEQYF,TGTGCCAGCAGCCAAAGACCGGGACCGTCATACGAGCAGTACTTC
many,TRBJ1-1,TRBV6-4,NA,CASSEGPEAFF,TGTGCCAGCAGTGAAGGGCCTGAAGCTTTCTTT
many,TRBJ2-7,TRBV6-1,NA,CASSVAMGRYEQYF,TGTGCCAGCAGTGTGGCGATGGGACGATACGAGCAGTACTTC
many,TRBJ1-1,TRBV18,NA,CASSPLPSATEAFF,TGTGCCAGCTCACCACTTCCTTCCGCCACTGAAGCTTTCTTT
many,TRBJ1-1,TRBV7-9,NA,CASSLRIAEAFF,TGTGCCAGCAGCTTACGGATAGCTGAAGCTTTCTTT
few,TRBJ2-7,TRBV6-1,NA,CASSEFSPLTSLHEQYF,TGTGCCAGCAGTGAATTCTCCCCATTGACAAGCCTCCACGAGCAGTACTTC
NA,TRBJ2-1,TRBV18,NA,CASSPPNSNNEQFF,TGTGCCAGCTCACCCCCTAACAGCAACAATGAGCAGTTCTTC
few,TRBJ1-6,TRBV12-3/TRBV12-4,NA,CASSPAGTTNSPLHF,TGTGCCAGCAGCCCAGCCGGGACGACTAATTCACCCCTCCACTTT
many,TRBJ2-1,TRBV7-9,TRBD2,CASSLWGGLAENEQFF,TGTGCCAGCAGCTTATGGGGGGGACTAGCGGAAAATGAGCAGTTCTTC
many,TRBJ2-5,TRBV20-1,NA,CSASLVQETQYF,TGCAGTGCTAGTTTGGTCCAAGAGACCCAGTACTTC
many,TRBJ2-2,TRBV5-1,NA,CASRVDATGELFF,TGCGCCAGCAGGGTAGATGCCACCGGGGAGCTGTTTTTT
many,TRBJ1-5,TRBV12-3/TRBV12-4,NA,CASSLMGGNQPQHF,TGTGCCAGCAGTTTAATGGGTGGCAATCAGCCCCAGCATTTT
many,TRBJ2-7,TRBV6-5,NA,CASGPHTDKPVPPMLF,TGTGCCAGCGGCCCCCATACGGACAAGCCTGTCCCCCCCATGTTATTC
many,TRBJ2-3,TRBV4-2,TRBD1,CASSQDGTAPDTQYF,TGTGCCAGCAGCCAAGATGGGACAGCCCCAGATACGCAGTATTTT
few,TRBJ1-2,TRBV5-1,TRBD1,CASSAGQGMVYGYTF,TGCGCCAGCAGCGCGGGACAGGGAATGGTCTATGGCTACACCTTC
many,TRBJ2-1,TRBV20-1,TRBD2,CSATRLAGDYNEQFF,TGCAGTGCCACACGACTAGCGGGAGACTACAATGAGCAGTTCTTC
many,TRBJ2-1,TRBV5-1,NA,CASSSTLANEQFF,TGCGCCAGCAGCTCCACACTCGCCAATGAGCAGTTCTTC
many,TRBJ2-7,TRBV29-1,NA,CSVVGRTYEQYF,TGCAGCGTTGTGGGGCGGACCTACGAGCAGTACTTC